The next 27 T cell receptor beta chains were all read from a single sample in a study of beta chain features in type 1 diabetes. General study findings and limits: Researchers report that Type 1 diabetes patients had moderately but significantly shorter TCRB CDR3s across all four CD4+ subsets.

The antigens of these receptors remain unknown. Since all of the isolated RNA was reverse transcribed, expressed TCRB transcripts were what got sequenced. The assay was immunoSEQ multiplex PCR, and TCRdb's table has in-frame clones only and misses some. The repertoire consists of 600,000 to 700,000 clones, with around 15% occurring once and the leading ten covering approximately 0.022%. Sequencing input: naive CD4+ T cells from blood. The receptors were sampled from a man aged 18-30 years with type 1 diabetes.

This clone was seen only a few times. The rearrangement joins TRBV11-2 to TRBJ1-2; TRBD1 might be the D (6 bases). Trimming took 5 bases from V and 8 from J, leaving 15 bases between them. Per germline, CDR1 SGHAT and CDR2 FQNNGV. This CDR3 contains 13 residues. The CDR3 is CASSPTGGGGYTF. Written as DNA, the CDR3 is TGTGCCAGCAGCCCCACGGGGGGCGGGGGCTACACCTTC. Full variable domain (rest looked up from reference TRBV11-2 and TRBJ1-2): EAGVAQSPRYKIIEKRQSVAFWCNPISGHATLYWYQQILGQGPKLLIQFQNNGVVDDSQLPKDRFSAERLKGVDSTLKIQPAKLEDSAVYLCASSPTGGGGYTFGSGTRLTVV.

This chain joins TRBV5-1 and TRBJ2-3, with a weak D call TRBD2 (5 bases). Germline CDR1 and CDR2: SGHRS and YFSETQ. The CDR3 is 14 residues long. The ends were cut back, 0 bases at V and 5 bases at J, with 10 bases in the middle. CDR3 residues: CASSLAAGKDTQYF. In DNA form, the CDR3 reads TGCGCCAGCAGCTTGGCCGCGGGTAAAGATACGCAGTATTTT.

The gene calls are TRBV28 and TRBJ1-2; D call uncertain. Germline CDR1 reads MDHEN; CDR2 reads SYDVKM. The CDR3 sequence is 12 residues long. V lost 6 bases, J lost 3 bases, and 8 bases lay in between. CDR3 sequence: CASSLRHYGYTF. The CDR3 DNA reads TGTGCCAGCAGCCTGAGGCACTATGGCTACACCTTC.

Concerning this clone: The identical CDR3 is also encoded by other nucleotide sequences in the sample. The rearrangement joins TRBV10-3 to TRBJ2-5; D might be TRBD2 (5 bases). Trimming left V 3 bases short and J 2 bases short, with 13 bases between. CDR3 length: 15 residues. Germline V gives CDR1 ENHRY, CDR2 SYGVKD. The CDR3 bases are TGTGCCATCAGTGAAAGTTTGAGGGCGCAAGAGACCCAGTACTTC. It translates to CAISESLRAQETQYF.

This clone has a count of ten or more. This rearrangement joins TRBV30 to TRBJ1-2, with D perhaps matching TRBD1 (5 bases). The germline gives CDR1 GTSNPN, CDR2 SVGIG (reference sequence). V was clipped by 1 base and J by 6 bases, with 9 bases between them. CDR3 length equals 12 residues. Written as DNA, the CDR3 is TGTGCCTGGAGTGCCAGGGAGGATGGCTACACCTTC. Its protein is CAWSAREDGYTF.

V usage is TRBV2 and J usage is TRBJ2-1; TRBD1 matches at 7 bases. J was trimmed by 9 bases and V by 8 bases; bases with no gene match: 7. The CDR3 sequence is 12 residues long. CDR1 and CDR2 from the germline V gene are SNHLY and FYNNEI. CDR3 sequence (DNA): TGTGCCAGCGGCCGGGACAGTGGTGAGCAGTTCTTC. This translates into CASGRDSGEQFF.

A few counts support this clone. The CDR3 DNA reads as TGTGCCAGCAGCTTAATCGGGGAGACCCAGTACTTC. This encodes CASSLIGETQYF. The V and J genes are TRBV7-7 and TRBJ2-5; D ambiguous. This CDR3 has 12 amino acids. Germline CDR1 and CDR2: SSHAT and FNYEAQ (reference sequence). The V and J ends lost 2 bases and 5 bases respectively, with 6 bases between them.

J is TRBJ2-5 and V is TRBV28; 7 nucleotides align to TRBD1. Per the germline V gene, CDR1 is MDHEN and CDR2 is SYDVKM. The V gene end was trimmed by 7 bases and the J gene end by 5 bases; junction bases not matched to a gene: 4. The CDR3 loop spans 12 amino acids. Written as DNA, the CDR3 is TGTGCCAGCACCGGGACAGTGGAGACCCAGTACTTC. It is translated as CASTGTVETQYF.

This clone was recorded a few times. CDR3 sequence reads: CASSLERDQETQYF. CDR3 nucleotide sequence: TGCGCCAGCAGCTTGGAACGGGACCAAGAGACCCAGTACTTC. The gene calls are TRBV5-1 and TRBJ2-5; no reliable D call. Germline CDR1 is SGHRS and CDR2 is YFSETQ. The V gene lost 0 bases and the J gene lost 0 bases, with 6 bases spanning the gap. The CDR3 is 14 residues long.

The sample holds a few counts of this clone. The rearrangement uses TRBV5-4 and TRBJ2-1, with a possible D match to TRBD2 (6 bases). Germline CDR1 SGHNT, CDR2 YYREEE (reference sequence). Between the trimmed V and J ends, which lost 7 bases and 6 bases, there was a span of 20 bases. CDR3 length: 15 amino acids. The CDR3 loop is CASGPGTPPPNEQFF. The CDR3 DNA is TGTGCCAGCGGCCCCGGGACTCCTCCTCCCAATGAGCAGTTCTTC. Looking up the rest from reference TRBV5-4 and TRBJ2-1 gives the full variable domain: ETGVTQSPTHLIKTRGQQVTLRCSSQSGHNTVSWYQQALGQGPQFIFQYYREEENGRGNFPPRFSGLQFPNYSSELNVNALELDDSALYLCASGPGTPPPNEQFFGPGTRLTVL.

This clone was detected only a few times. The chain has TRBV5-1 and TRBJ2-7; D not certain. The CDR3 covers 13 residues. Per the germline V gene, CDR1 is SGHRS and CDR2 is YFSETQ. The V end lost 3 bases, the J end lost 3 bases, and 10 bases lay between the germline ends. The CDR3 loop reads CASSSYNDYEQYF. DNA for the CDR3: TGCGCCAGCAGCTCCTACAATGACTACGAGCAGTACTTC.

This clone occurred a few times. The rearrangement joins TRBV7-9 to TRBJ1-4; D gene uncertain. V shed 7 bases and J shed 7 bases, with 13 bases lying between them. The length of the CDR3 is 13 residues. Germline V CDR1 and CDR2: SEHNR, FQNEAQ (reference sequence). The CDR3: CASTYAGLEKLFF. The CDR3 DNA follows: TGTGCCAGCACCTACGCCGGGCTTGAAAAACTGTTTTTT.

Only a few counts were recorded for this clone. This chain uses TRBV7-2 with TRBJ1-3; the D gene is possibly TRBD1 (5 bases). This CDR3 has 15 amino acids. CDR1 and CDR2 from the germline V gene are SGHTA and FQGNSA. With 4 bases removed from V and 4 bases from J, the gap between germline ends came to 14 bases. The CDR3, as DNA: TGTGCCAGCAGCTCGTGGACGGGGGGAGGAAACACCATATATTTT. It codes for CASSSWTGGGNTIYF.

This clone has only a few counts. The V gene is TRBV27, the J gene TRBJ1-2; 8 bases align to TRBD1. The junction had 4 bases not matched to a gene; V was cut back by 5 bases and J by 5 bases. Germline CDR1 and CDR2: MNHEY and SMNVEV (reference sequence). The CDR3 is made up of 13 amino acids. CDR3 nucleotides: TGTGCCAGCAGTATTACAGGGGGATATGGCTACACCTTC. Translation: CASSITGGYGYTF.

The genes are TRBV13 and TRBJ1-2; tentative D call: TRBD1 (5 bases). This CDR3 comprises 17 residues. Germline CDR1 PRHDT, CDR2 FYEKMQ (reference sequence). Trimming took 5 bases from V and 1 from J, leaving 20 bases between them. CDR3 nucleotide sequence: TGTGCCAGCAGCCCCACTGGGGGGGAATGGGGTAACTATGGCTACACCTTC. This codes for CASSPTGGEWGNYGYTF.

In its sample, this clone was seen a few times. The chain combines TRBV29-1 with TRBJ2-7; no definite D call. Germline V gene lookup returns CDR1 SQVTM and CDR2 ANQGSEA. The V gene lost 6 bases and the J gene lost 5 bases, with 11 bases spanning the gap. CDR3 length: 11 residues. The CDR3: CSVHSFDEQYF. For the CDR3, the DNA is TGCAGCGTCCATTCCTTCGACGAGCAGTACTTC.

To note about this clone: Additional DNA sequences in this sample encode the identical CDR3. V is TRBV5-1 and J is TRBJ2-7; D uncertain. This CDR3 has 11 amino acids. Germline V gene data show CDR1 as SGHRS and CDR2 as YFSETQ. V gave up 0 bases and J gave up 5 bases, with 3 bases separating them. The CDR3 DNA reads TGCGCCAGCAGCTTGGTGGACGAGCAGTACTTC. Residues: CASSLVDEQYF.

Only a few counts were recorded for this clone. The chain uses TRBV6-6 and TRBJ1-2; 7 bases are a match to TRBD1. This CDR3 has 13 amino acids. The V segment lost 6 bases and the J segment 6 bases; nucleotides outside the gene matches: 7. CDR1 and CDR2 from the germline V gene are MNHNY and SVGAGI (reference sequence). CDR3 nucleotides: TGTGCCAGCAGCGCAACAGGGGATAATGGCTACACCTTC. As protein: CASSATGDNGYTF.

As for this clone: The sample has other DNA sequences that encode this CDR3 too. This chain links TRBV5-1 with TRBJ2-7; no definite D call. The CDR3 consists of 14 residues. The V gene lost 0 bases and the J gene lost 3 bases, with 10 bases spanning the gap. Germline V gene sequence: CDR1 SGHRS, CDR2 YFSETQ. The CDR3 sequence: CASSLAGSNYEQYF. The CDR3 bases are TGCGCCAGCAGCTTGGCCGGATCTAACTACGAGCAGTACTTC. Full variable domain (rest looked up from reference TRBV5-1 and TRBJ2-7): KAGVTQTPRYLIKTRGQQVTLSCSPISGHRSVSWYQQTPGQGLQFLFEYFSETQRNKGNFPGRFSGRQFSNSRSEMNVSTLELGDSALYLCASSLAGSNYEQYFGPGTRLTVT.

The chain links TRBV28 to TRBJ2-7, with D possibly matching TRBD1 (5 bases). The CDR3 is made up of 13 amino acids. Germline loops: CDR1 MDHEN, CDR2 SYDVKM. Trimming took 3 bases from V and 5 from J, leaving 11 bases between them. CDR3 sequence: CASSLWQGDEQYF. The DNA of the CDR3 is TGTGCCAGCAGTTTGTGGCAGGGTGACGAGCAGTACTTC. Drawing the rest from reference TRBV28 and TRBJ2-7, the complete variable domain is DVKVTQSSRYLVKRTGEKVFLECVQDMDHENMFWYRQDPGLGLRLIYFSYDVKMKEKGDIPEGYSVSREKKERFSLILESASTNQTSMYLCASSLWQGDEQYFGPGTRLTVT.

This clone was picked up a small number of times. The CDR3 loop reads CASSLVSGTEAFF. In DNA form, the CDR3 reads TGTGCCAGCAGCTTAGTAAGTGGAACTGAAGCTTTCTTT. The V and J genes are TRBV7-9 and TRBJ1-1; no definite D call. With 1 base removed from V and 5 bases from J, the gap between germline ends came to 8 bases. The CDR3 runs to 13 residues. Germline V gene sequence: CDR1 SEHNR, CDR2 FQNEAQ (reference sequence).

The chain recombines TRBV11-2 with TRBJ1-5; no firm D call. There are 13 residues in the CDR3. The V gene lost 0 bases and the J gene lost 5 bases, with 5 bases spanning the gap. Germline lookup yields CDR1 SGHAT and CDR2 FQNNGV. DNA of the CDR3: TGTGCCAGCAGCTTAGATCAGGATCAGCCCCAGCATTTT. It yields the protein CASSLDQDQPQHF.

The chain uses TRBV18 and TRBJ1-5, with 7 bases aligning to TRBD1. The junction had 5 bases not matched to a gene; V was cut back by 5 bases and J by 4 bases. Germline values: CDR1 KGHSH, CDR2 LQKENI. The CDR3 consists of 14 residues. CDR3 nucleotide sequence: TGTGCCAGCTCAACCTTACAGGGGAATCAGCCCCAGCATTTT. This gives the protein CASSTLQGNQPQHF.

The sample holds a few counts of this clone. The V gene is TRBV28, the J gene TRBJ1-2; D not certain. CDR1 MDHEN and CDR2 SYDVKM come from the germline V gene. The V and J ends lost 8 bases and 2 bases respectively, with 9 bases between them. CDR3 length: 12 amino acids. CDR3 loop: CASGGVNYGYTF. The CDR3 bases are TGTGCCAGCGGAGGTGTGAACTATGGCTACACCTTC.

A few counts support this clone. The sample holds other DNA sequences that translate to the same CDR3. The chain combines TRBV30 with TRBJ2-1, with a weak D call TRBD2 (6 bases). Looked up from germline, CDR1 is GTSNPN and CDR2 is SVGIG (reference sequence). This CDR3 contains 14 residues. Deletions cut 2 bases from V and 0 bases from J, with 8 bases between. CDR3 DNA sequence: TGTGCCTGGAGTCCCGGGAGCTCCTACAATGAGCAGTTCTTC. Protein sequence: CAWSPGSSYNEQFF.

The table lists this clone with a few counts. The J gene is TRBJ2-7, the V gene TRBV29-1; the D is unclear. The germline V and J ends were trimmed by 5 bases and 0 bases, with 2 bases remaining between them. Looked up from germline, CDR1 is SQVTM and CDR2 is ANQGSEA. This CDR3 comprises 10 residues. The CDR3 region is CSVYSYEQYF. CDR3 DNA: TGCAGCGTTTACTCCTACGAGCAGTACTTC.

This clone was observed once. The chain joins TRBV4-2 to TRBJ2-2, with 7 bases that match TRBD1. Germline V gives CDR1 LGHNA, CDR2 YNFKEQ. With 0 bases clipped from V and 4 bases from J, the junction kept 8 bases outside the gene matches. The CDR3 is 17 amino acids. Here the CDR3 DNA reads TGTGCCAGCAGCCAAGATGAGGCGACAGGGATCACCGGGGAGCTGTTTTTT. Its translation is CASSQDEATGITGELFF.